These 13 T cell receptor beta chains originate from one sample sequenced in a study of blood T cells in healthy people across ages. Using a J-beta primer mix together with a sample-barcoded 5' primer, a second PCR was run for about 6 to 11 cycles. MiXCR, run by TCRdb on the 5' RACE reads, gives a single entry per CDR3 protein. The sample lists roughly 800,000 distinct CDR3 sequences; 50% to 65% were seen once. The source material was blood. The receptor set was obtained from a man of 80 years or more in good health.

The chain employs TRBV2 and TRBJ2-7, with D perhaps matching TRBD1 (6 bases). Trimming shortened V by 6 bases and J by 11 bases, and 17 bases separated the two germline ends. In germline, CDR1 is SNHLY, CDR2 FYNNEI. This CDR3 contains 12 residues. The CDR3 protein is CASRVTDRMEYF. The DNA for the CDR3 is TGTGCCAGCAGGGTTACCGACAGGATGGAGTACTTC.

This chain links TRBV21-1 with TRBJ2-7; the table assigns TRBD2, which was not confirmed against the DNA. TRBV21-1 is a known pseudogene. The CDR3 length is 14 residues. The CDR3 sequence: CASSSLADRYEQYF. The CDR3 bases are TGTGCCAGCAGCTCGCTAGCGGACCGCTACGAGCAGTACTTC.

In this sample, this clonotype turned up a few times. The CDR3 DNA sequence: TGTGCCAGCAGTTACGGGTCTAGCGGGTTCACAGATACGCAGTATTTT. As protein: CASSYGSSGFTDTQYF. The chain combines TRBV6-5 with TRBJ2-3, with 8 bases lining up with TRBD2. This CDR3 is built from 16 residues. Per germline, CDR1 MNHEY and CDR2 SVGAGI. V was clipped by 2 bases and J by 2 bases; unmatched bases: 6.

In this sample, this clonotype turned up a few times. The chain links TRBV5-1 to TRBJ2-7; possible D gene TRBD2, 5 bases. Trimming removed 2 bases at V and 0 bases at J, with 12 bases between. Germline CDR1 SGHRS, CDR2 YFSETQ. The CDR3 is made up of 15 amino acids. CDR3 loop: CASSFGLGGSYEQYF. In DNA form, the CDR3 reads TGCGCCAGCAGCTTCGGACTGGGCGGCTCCTACGAGCAGTACTTC.

This clonotype was observed a few times. The chain recombines TRBV20-1 with TRBJ2-1; no firm D call. In germline, CDR1 is DFQATT, CDR2 SNEGSKA (reference sequence). Deletions cut 1 base from V and 1 base from J, with 2 bases between. The CDR3 spans 12 residues. CDR3 sequence: CSARASYNEQFF. CDR3 bases: TGCAGTGCTAGAGCTTCCTACAATGAGCAGTTCTTC.

The genes are TRBV7-9 and TRBJ2-1, with 14 bases that match TRBD2. The CDR3 covers 15 residues. V shed 6 bases, J shed 8 bases, and the junction held 6 bases outside the gene matches. Germline CDR1 SEHNR, CDR2 FQNEAQ (reference sequence). The CDR3 nucleotides are TGTGCCAGCAGGGGGACTAGCGGGAGTAGCGATGAGCAGTTCTTC. This translates into CASRGTSGSSDEQFF.

This clonotype was counted between two and nine times. This chain uses TRBV24-1 with TRBJ1-2; D unclear. V was trimmed by 4 bases and J by 8 bases, leaving 10 bases between them. This CDR3 contains 12 residues. CDR1 and CDR2 from the germline V gene are KGHDR and SFDVKD. CDR3 sequence reads: CATSELAGGYTF. The CDR3 nucleotides read TGTGCCACCAGTGAGCTGGCTGGAGGCTACACCTTC.

This clonotype was detected only a few times. V and J are TRBV3-1 and TRBJ1-1, with D possibly TRBD1 on 5 matching bases. This CDR3 has 12 residues. Germline V gene lookup returns CDR1 LGHDT and CDR2 YNNKEL (reference sequence). Trimming pared 3 bases from V and 4 bases from J, leaving 6 bases between. CDR3 sequence: CASSHRATEAFF. The CDR3 bases are TGTGCCAGCAGCCACAGGGCCACTGAAGCTTTCTTT.

The V gene is TRBV27, the J gene TRBJ2-1; maybe TRBD1 (6 bases). This CDR3 is built from 15 residues. Per the germline V gene, CDR1 is MNHEY and CDR2 is SMNVEV (reference sequence). The V end was cut by 6 bases, the J end by 2 bases, with 14 bases between. CDR3 in DNA: TGTGCCAGCAGCCCGAGCAAGGGGGCCTACAATGAGCAGTTCTTC. Its translation: CASSPSKGAYNEQFF.

V usage is TRBV29-1 and J usage is TRBJ2-3; weak D call: TRBD1 (5 bases). CDR3 length: 13 residues. Trimming shortened V by 6 bases and J by 4 bases, and 14 bases separated the two germline ends. Germline V CDR1 and CDR2: SQVTM, ANQGSEA. The chain's CDR3 is CSVSPDRADTQYF. The CDR3 nucleotides are TGCAGCGTATCACCAGACAGAGCAGATACGCAGTATTTT.

This clonotype was counted between two and nine times. This chain connects TRBV5-1 to TRBJ2-1; TRBD2 matches at 10 bases. The CDR3 is 16 residues long. V was clipped by 0 bases and J by 8 bases; unmatched bases: 8. Germline V gene data show CDR1 as SGHRS and CDR2 as YFSETQ. DNA of the CDR3: TGCGCCAGCAGCTTGGGGTTAGCGGGAGGTTTCGATGAGCAGTTCTTC. Translating gives CASSLGLAGGFDEQFF.

The chain combines TRBV5-1 with TRBJ2-4; TRBD2 agrees at 11 bases. With the DNA end fitting TRBJ2-7 better, the J assignment may be wrong. Germline lookup yields CDR1 SGHRS and CDR2 YFSETQ. There are 16 residues in the CDR3. The CDR3 DNA sequence: TGCGCCAGCAGCCCCCCTCTACTAGCGGGAGCCCACGAGCAGTACTTC. Protein product: CASSPPLLAGAHEQYF.

This clonotype has only one observation. The rearrangement links TRBV5-5 to TRBJ2-3; the D gene is possibly TRBD1 (6 bases). The CDR3 covers 18 residues. V lost 0 bases and J lost 1, with 18 bases in between. The germline gives CDR1 SGHKS, CDR2 YYEKEE (reference sequence). The CDR3 DNA reads as TGTGCCAGCAGCTTGGTAGGGTTGGGGGCGAAAGGCACAGATACGCAGTATTTT. Translated: CASSLVGLGAKGTDTQYF.